The rows below give T cell receptor beta chains drawn from one sample of a study of control samples from healthy donors and cancer patients. Using immunoSEQ multiplex PCR, the repertoire was profiled, and TCRdb retains in-frame clones only, with some absent. The sample shows 50,000 or so clones, approximately 93% of them seen only once. Sequenced: PBMCs. The receptors were gathered from a woman between 45 and 60 years old with head and neck cancer. Each CDR3 is given with its conserved first and last residue. The D gene is left open where the match is weak. Rows give clone size only sometimes, using once, few, many, or a class for an expanded clone.

d_gene	v_gene	j_gene	abundance	CDR3aa	CDR3nt
TRBD1	TRBV28	TRBJ1-2	-	CASRVANTGEEAANYGYTF	TGTGCCAGCAGAGTTGCCAACACAGGGGAGGAAGCGGCTAACTATGGCTACACCTTC
TRBD2	TRBV6-4	TRBJ2-2	-	CASSEQREGQLFF	TGTGCCAGCAGTGAGCAGCGGGAGGGCCAGCTGTTTTTT
-	TRBV3-1/TRBV3-2	TRBJ2-2	-	CASSQGRTHTGELFF	TGTGCCAGCAGCCAAGGAAGGACTCACACCGGGGAGCTGTTTTTT
TRBD1	TRBV13	TRBJ2-7	-	CASSYLGQEAYEQYF	TGTGCCAGCAGCTACCTTGGACAGGAAGCCTACGAGCAGTACTTC
-	TRBV19	TRBJ1-1	-	CASSGGAGVLEAFF	TGTGCCAGTAGTGGCGGGGCGGGGGTCCTTGAAGCTTTCTTT
TRBD1	TRBV30	TRBJ1-2	-	CAWSLAGGYYGYTF	TGTGCCTGGAGTCTGGCAGGGGGATACTATGGCTACACCTTC
TRBD2	TRBV5-1	TRBJ2-2	-	CASSLGLAGRDPGELFF	TGCGCCAGCAGCTTGGGCCTAGCGGGGCGGGACCCCGGGGAGCTGTTTTTT
-	TRBV27	TRBJ1-2	-	CASSFDGGYGYTF	TGTGCCAGCAGTTTTGATGGGGGTTATGGCTACACCTTC
-	TRBV27	TRBJ1-1	-	CASSFPHREGGMYTEAFF	TGTGCCAGCAGTTTCCCTCACAGGGAGGGCGGGATGTACACTGAAGCTTTCTTT
-	TRBV7-9	TRBJ2-3	-	CASSPLKDTQYF	TGTGCCAGCAGTCCTCTAAAAGATACGCAGTATTTT
-	TRBV7-2	TRBJ2-5	-	CASSLRIYQETQYF	TGTGCCAGCAGCTTAAGGATCTACCAAGAGACCCAGTACTTC
TRBD2	TRBV4-1	TRBJ2-7	-	CASSQELAGREQYF	TGCGCCAGCAGCCAAGAACTAGCGGGCCGCGAGCAGTACTTC
-	TRBV5-1	TRBJ1-3	-	CASSLGAAFSGNTIYF	TGCGCCAGCAGCTTGGGGGCAGCTTTCTCTGGAAACACCATATATTTT
-	TRBV24-1	TRBJ1-4	-	CATSDPGRGNEKLFF	TGTGCCACCAGTGATCCGGGCAGGGGAAATGAAAAACTGTTTTTT
-	TRBV7-9	TRBJ2-5	-	CASSLAGSQYFRETQYF	TGTGCCAGCAGCTTAGCGGGAAGTCAGTACTTTAGGGAGACCCAGTACTTC
TRBD1	TRBV9	TRBJ1-2	-	CASSVGQGGASNYGYTF	TGTGCCAGCAGCGTAGGGCAGGGGGGTGCCTCTAACTATGGCTACACCTTC
-	TRBV24-1	TRBJ2-7	-	CATSDPLGEQYF	TGTGCCACCAGTGATCCTCTAGGGGAGCAGTACTTC
TRBD1	TRBV5-1	TRBJ2-5	-	CASSFGRGQETQYF	TGCGCCAGCAGCTTCGGCAGGGGGCAAGAGACCCAGTACTTC
TRBD2	TRBV7-2	TRBJ2-3	-	CASSRQAGLAGVPDTQYF	TGTGCCAGCAGCCGCCAAGCCGGACTAGCGGGAGTTCCTGATACGCAGTATTTT
-	TRBV9	TRBJ2-5	-	CASSRLSGTFQETQYF	TGTGCCAGCAGCCGTTTGTCGGGGACCTTCCAAGAGACCCAGTACTTC
-	TRBV19	TRBJ2-1	-	CASSISSVSYNEQFF	TGTGCCAGTAGTATTTCTAGCGTCTCCTACAATGAGCAGTTCTTC
-	TRBV5-1	TRBJ1-2	-	CASSLSGTNYGYTF	TGCGCCAGCAGCCTCTCCGGGACAAACTATGGCTACACCTTC
-	TRBV5-5	TRBJ2-7	-	CASSWDTYEQYF	TGTGCCAGCAGCTGGGACACTTACGAGCAGTACTTC
-	TRBV30	TRBJ2-2	-	CAWETARSAAGELFF	TGTGCCTGGGAGACGGCCCGTTCGGCGGCCGGGGAGCTGTTTTTT
TRBD2	TRBV29-1	TRBJ2-7	-	CSVEAGGGSGYEQYF	TGCAGCGTTGAAGCCGGGGGGGGTTCAGGTTACGAGCAGTACTTC
TRBD1	TRBV5-4	TRBJ1-2	-	CASSYPGTGGNYGYTF	TGTGCCAGCAGCTACCCCGGGACAGGTGGGAACTATGGCTACACCTTC
-	TRBV6-6	TRBJ1-2	-	CASSYEGRDGYTF	TGTGCCAGCAGTTACGAGGGCAGAGATGGCTACACCTTC
-	TRBV29-1	TRBJ2-3	-	CSVEVGTPDTQYF	TGCAGCGTTGAAGTTGGTACCCCCGATACGCAGTATTTT
TRBD1	TRBV10-3	TRBJ1-1	-	CAISESGTGVQIGAFF	TGTGCCATCAGTGAGTCCGGGACAGGGGTTCAGATCGGAGCTTTCTTT
-	TRBV30	TRBJ2-3	-	CAWSASRFADTQYF	TGTGCCTGGAGTGCTAGTAGGTTCGCAGATACGCAGTATTTT
TRBD2	TRBV27	TRBJ2-5	-	CASSFSGGPQETQYF	TGTGCCAGCAGTTTTAGCGGGGGCCCACAAGAGACCCAGTACTTC
-	TRBV18	TRBJ2-4	-	CASSPGAGEAVRYF	TGTGCCAGCTCACCAGGGGCAGGGGAGGCGGTCAGGTACTTC
TRBD1	TRBV19	TRBJ1-6	-	CASKLTGGAYNSPLHF	TGTGCCAGTAAACTGACAGGGGGCGCCTATAATTCACCCCTCCACTTT
-	TRBV11-3	TRBJ2-3	-	CASSLGGVGARDTQYF	TGTGCCAGCAGCTTAGGAGGCGTAGGGGCCAGGGATACGCAGTATTTT
TRBD2	TRBV7-9	TRBJ2-1	once	CASSLVGLAGEKYNEQFF	TGTGCCAGCAGCTTAGTCGGGCTAGCGGGAGAAAAGTACAATGAGCAGTTCTTC